The 16 T cell receptor beta chains listed next were all sequenced from one sample in a study of T cells after yellow fever vaccination. TCRdb recomputed calls from the 5' RACE reads with MiXCR, one row per CDR3 protein. Seen here are 99,000 or so distinct CDR3 sequences, under 7% observed once, and the top ten hold roughly 41%. The sequencing here drew on CD8+ T cells sorted from PBMCs, taken 10 days after the yellow fever booster vaccination. These receptors came from a man younger than 30 who received the YFV17D yellow fever vaccine.

This clonotype was picked up many times. The chain employs TRBV29-1 and TRBJ1-2; TRBD1 might be the D (5 bases). The germline gives CDR1 SQVTM, CDR2 ANQGSEA. The CDR3 contains 12 residues. The V gene lost 7 bases and the J gene lost 2 bases, with 11 bases spanning the gap. CDR3 sequence reads: CSGQSENYGYTF. CDR3 in DNA: TGCAGCGGACAGAGCGAGAACTATGGCTACACCTTC.

This clonotype came up many times. V gene TRBV12-3 or TRBV12-4 combines with J gene TRBJ1-5, with TRBD1 matching 7 bases. The trim removed 6 bases at V and 8 bases at J, leaving 7 bases unmatched. This CDR3 is 13 amino acids long. CDR3 protein: CASRKQGLEPQHF. In DNA form, the CDR3 reads TGTGCCAGCAGGAAACAGGGGCTGGAGCCCCAGCATTTT.

This clonotype was seen a handful of times. The V and J genes are TRBV12-3 or TRBV12-4 and TRBJ1-3; 8 nucleotides match TRBD1. V shed 5 bases, J shed 0 bases, and the junction held 9 bases outside the gene matches. This CDR3 region has 17 residues. The CDR3 DNA sequence: TGTGCCAGCAGTCCCAACCTGGGACAGGACTCTGGAAACACCATATATTTT. Amino acids: CASSPNLGQDSGNTIYF.

This clonotype was counted many times. CDR3 DNA sequence: TGTGCCAGCGCCACTAGCCAAACGAACACCGGGGAGCTGTTTTTT. Protein: CASATSQTNTGELFF. J is TRBJ2-2 and V is TRBV12-3 or TRBV12-4; tentative D call: TRBD2 (6 bases). V lost 8 bases and J 0 bases, leaving 13 bases between the germline ends. This CDR3 has 15 amino acids.

The chain carries TRBV9 and TRBJ2-7; D might be TRBD2 (5 bases). CDR1 SGDLS and CDR2 YYNGEE come from the germline V gene. Trimming took off 2 bases at V and 4 bases at J, with 13 bases between the two ends. The CDR3 contains 14 residues. The CDR3 region has the DNA TGTGCCAGCAGCGTGAAACTAGTTGATTACGAGCAGTACTTC. Encoded protein: CASSVKLVDYEQYF.

This clonotype showed up many times. The rearrangement links TRBV5-1 to TRBJ2-1, with 10 bases matching TRBD2. Germline loops: CDR1 SGHRS, CDR2 YFSETQ. The J segment lost 3 bases and the V segment lost 5 bases, leaving 11 bases of the junction unmatched. The CDR3 runs 17 residues. In nucleotides, the CDR3 is TGCGCCAGCAGTAACGAGGATAGCGGGGGGATCTACAATGAGCAGTTCTTC. It encodes CASSNEDSGGIYNEQFF.

This clonotype was counted a few times. The rearrangement links TRBV4-2 to TRBJ2-2, with D possibly being TRBD1 (5 bases). Trimming pared 4 bases from V and 3 bases from J, leaving 12 bases between. This CDR3 is built from 15 residues. The germline CDR1 and CDR2 sequences are LGHNA and YNFKEQ. Written as DNA, the CDR3 is TGTGCCAGCAGCCCCAGGGATGTTGACACCGGGGAGCTGTTTTTT. Protein: CASSPRDVDTGELFF.

There are a few counts of this clonotype. The chain joins TRBV11-2 to TRBJ2-4; 9 bases fit TRBD1. The ends lost 4 bases at V and 0 bases at J; junction bases unmatched: 16. Germline lookup yields CDR1 SGHAT and CDR2 FQNNGV. The CDR3 runs 20 residues. The CDR3 DNA reads as TGTGCCAGCAGCTCCCGACCGCCGGGACAGGGACTCCTAGCCAAAAACATTCAGTACTTC. Protein product: CASSSRPPGQGLLAKNIQYF.

This clonotype was counted a few times. V usage is TRBV5-1 and J usage is TRBJ1-1; D possibly corresponds to TRBD1 (6 bases). The germline V and J ends were trimmed by 5 bases and 3 bases, with 17 bases remaining between them. The V gene's germline CDR1 is SGHRS and CDR2 YFSETQ. The CDR3 is made up of 15 amino acids. The CDR3 loop is CASRERTDKDTEAFF. CDR3 sequence (DNA): TGCGCCAGCAGAGAGAGGACAGACAAAGACACTGAAGCTTTCTTT. Together with reference TRBV5-1 and TRBJ1-1, the CDR3 gives the full variable domain: KAGVTQTPRYLIKTRGQQVTLSCSPISGHRSVSWYQQTPGQGLQFLFEYFSETQRNKGNFPGRFSGRQFSNSRSEMNVSTLELGDSALYLCASRERTDKDTEAFFGQGTRLTVV.

This clonotype was observed at least ten times. The rearrangement links TRBV6-1 to TRBJ2-5; TRBD1 or TRBD2 may be the D gene (5 bases each). Germline loops: CDR1 MNHNS, CDR2 SASEGT. This CDR3 is 15 amino acids long. V was shortened by 0 bases and J by 1 base, with 9 bases between the two germline ends. For the CDR3, the DNA is TGTGCCAGCAGTGAAGCAGAAGGGACCCAAGAGACCCAGTACTTC. It translates to CASSEAEGTQETQYF.

This chain connects TRBV7-6 to TRBJ2-1; D gene uncertain. This CDR3 has 12 residues. Trimming removed 3 bases at V and 9 bases at J, with 9 bases between. Germline assignment: CDR1 SGHVS and CDR2 FNYEAQ. In DNA form, the CDR3 reads TGTGCCAGCAGCTTTGAGATGGCTGAGCAGTTCTTC. Its protein product is CASSFEMAEQFF.

This clonotype has a handful of counts. The gene calls are TRBV6-5 and TRBJ2-1; 11 bases align to TRBD2. V dropped 2 bases and J dropped 7; count of bases not matched to a gene: 10. In germline, CDR1 is MNHEY, CDR2 SVGAGI. The CDR3 is made up of 17 amino acids. The CDR3 sequence: CASSYARVAGGINEQFF. In nucleotides, the CDR3 is TGTGCCAGCAGTTACGCTCGGGTAGCGGGGGGGATAAATGAGCAGTTCTTC.

The table lists this clonotype with a few counts. The V call is TRBV11-2, the J call TRBJ2-5; D call uncertain. CDR1 and CDR2 from the germline V gene are SGHAT and FQNNGV. Trimming took 2 bases from V and 5 from J, leaving 12 bases between them. The CDR3 loop spans 14 amino acids. CDR3 sequence (DNA): TGTGCCAGCAGCTTATCCGGGCTTGGGGAGACCCAGTACTTC. Amino acids: CASSLSGLGETQYF.

This clonotype was counted many times. This chain uses TRBV5-6 with TRBJ2-3; 8 bases map to TRBD2. This CDR3 has 18 amino acids. Per the germline V gene, CDR1 is SGHDT and CDR2 is YYEEEE. V was pared by 4 bases and J by 6 bases, with 19 bases of the junction left unmatched. CDR3 in DNA: TGTGCCAGCAGCATCACTCCCGGGCGGGGGGTATCTGAGGATACGCAGTATTTT. This sequence encodes CASSITPGRGVSEDTQYF.

The V call is TRBV20-1, the J call TRBJ2-7; D unresolved. Germline CDR1 is DFQATT and CDR2 is SNEGSKA (reference sequence). The V gene lost 6 bases and the J gene lost 2 bases, with 14 bases spanning the gap. CDR3 length equals 13 residues. CDR3: CSARGPFAYEQYF. The CDR3, as DNA: TGCAGTGCCCGAGGACCCTTCGCCTACGAGCAGTACTTC.

This clonotype was detected a few times. The rearrangement links TRBV29-1 to TRBJ2-1; tentatively, D is TRBD1 or TRBD2 (5 bases each). Germline V gene sequence: CDR1 SQVTM, CDR2 ANQGSEA. Between the trimmed V and J ends, which lost 3 bases and 5 bases, there was a span of 8 bases. This CDR3 is built from 12 residues. The CDR3 loop is CSVEGTHNEQFF. The CDR3 nucleotides read TGCAGCGTTGAGGGGACCCACAATGAGCAGTTCTTC.